Listed below are T cell receptor beta chains from one sample, sequenced in a study of blood T cell repertoires in COVID-19. Data came from immunoSEQ multiplex PCR; TCRdb stores just in-frame clones and leaves some out. The sample contains roughly 67,000 clones, about four fifths of which appear only once. The sequencing input was peripheral blood. These receptors came from a woman between 50 and 59 years old with active or convalescent COVID-19. Each CDR3 is given with its conserved first and last residue. Each record gives: V gene, CDR3 protein.

TRBV5-1	CASSPGQANTEAFF
TRBV10-3	CAIMAGYGYTF
TRBV19	CASSEPSGEQFF
TRBV2	CASSEQGRGYGYTF
TRBV6-6	CASSYARTGGTEAFF
TRBV12-3/TRBV12-4	CASRGYQETQYF
TRBV18	CASSRSGEEFGDTQYF
TRBV4-3	CASSQTERNNSPLHF
TRBV19	CASTGRGGQAKSSGNTIYF
TRBV2	CASSRLAGTYEQYF
TRBV7-2	CASSLVQGDEQFF
TRBV5-1	CASHPNRGTGELFF
TRBV27	CASSYTGGPYGYTF
TRBV5-1	CASSLGGGTSGVSTQYF
TRBV27	CASSLTGMDTGELFF
TRBV6-1	CASSEMAGDSPLHF
TRBV6-5	CASSTRQGGTYEQYF
TRBV19	CATRRTGEGSYNSPLHF
TRBV4-1	CASSPNQAWGVETQYF
TRBV27	CASTLQREIKGLRETQYF
TRBV7-8	CASSSEARTDTQYF
TRBV27	CASSLRGNEQYF
TRBV6-1	CASSEARGSSYNEQFF
TRBV4-2	CASSHGPGITPEAFF
TRBV19	CASSRSRGRTYNEQFF
TRBV12-3/TRBV12-4	CASREAGVTAFF
TRBV24-1	CATSGGETQYF
TRBV29-1	CSVLAGVSTDTQYF
TRBV9	CASCRPSLWGVNYGYTF
TRBV21-1	CASRNRGQIGELFF
TRBV20-1	CSARQGNEQYF
TRBV4-3	CASSQDDRGNYGYTF
TRBV29-1	CSANRGAYGYTF
TRBV2	CASTLGLAGTGELFF
TRBV7-2	CASSLFRTYNEQFF
TRBV5-5	CASSNIPGSTDTQYF
TRBV5-1	CASSQHPSGRRTGELFF
TRBV6-1	CASSERGTNTDTQYF
TRBV7-9	CASSLSRGYGYTF
TRBV7-6	CASSPDRGGSNQPQHF
TRBV27	CASRIQGHSNQPQHF
TRBV27	CASAKKGATEAFF
TRBV2	CASSRDRGRTDTQYF
TRBV24-1	CATSDSETGSNQPQHF
TRBV23-1	CASSQAGEAFF
TRBV7-8	CASSPGTGTTEAFF
TRBV24-1	CATSDVRTSGRASYEQFF
TRBV19	CASGDLAGGRAQYF
TRBV2	CASGTDRGKTDTQYF
TRBV6-6	CASSQLTGGGEAFF
TRBV19	CASSIAAGAGDINGYTF
TRBV10-3	CAISGLAAQYF
TRBV9	CASSEGQGSNYGYTF
TRBV4-2	CASEKWRDWKNYGYTF
TRBV6-2/TRBV6-3	CASSPPDRGFMSANQPQHF
TRBV5-1	CASSLDWGGYGYTF
TRBV12-3/TRBV12-4	CASSFMETQYF
TRBV28	CASRHRGRKVNTEAFF
TRBV6-5	CAAAAPNTGELFF